This T cell receptor (beta chain) was sequenced for a study of monozygotic twins with inflammatory bowel disease. Regarding the study as a whole: Among IBD patients, fewer clonotypes were shared with others than among healthy twins, especially with disease activity. Resolution of different T cell subtypes was not achieved.

Template switching introduced UMIs that contain a 6-nucleotide sample barcode. TCRdb reanalyzed the 5' RACE reads, giving one entry per CDR3 protein sequence and no DNA. The repertoire table contains fewer than 550,000 distinct CDR3 sequences. The CDR3 covers 13 residues. From germline, CDR1 is SNHLY and CDR2 FYNNEI. Remarks on this clonotype: Its target is unknown.

This sequence was found in a human donor with ulcerative colitis or Crohn's disease, or a healthy co-twin of an affected twin (not recorded which). The rearrangement links TRBV2 to TRBJ2-1; TCRdb returns TRBD2, unconfirmable since there is no DNA. Sequencing input: blood. CDR3 amino acids: CASARDDVDEQFF.